This TCR beta chain originates from a study of cytomegalovirus exposure and HLA in healthy donors. At the level of the study: In terms of ancestry, the Caucasian-associated cluster contained 75% to 90% of the approximately 400 genotyped donors.

The germline V gene encodes CDR1 GTSNPN and CDR2 SVGIG (reference sequence). The V segment lost 1 base and the J segment 9 bases; nucleotides outside the gene matches: 9. This CDR3 has 13 residues. General study results and limits: Under in vitro conditions, three CMV-associated chains were confirmed as specific for CMV antigens. When a later analysis compared HLA-associated TCR beta chains with equally common others, the HLA-associated chains turned out to be more clonally expanded and to have lower generation probabilities.

The PCR had 60 Vbeta and 13 Jbeta primers. Clones were sequenced by immunoSEQ multiplex PCR, and TCRdb holds only the in-frame ones, with some missing. The sample data list about 130,000 clones. Concerning this clone: What it binds is not known.

The chain combines TRBV30 with TRBJ2-7, with TRBD2 matching over 7 bases. The sequencing sample was made of PBMCs. The TCR originated in a man in his forties in good health and CMV-seronegative. CDR3 residues: CAWSAGGISRQYF. The CDR3 DNA follows: TGTGCCTGGAGTGCCGGGGGGATTTCTCGGCAGTACTTC. Together with reference TRBV30 and TRBJ2-7, the CDR3 gives the full variable domain: SQTIHQWPATLVQPVGSPLSLECTVEGTSNPNLYWYRQAAGRGLQLLFYSVGIGQISSEVPQNLSASRPQDRQFILSSKKLLLSDSGFYLCAWSAGGISRQYFGPGTRLTVT.